The clone carrying this T cell receptor (beta chain) was seen a few times. The antigen is unknown. The source of the sample is a study of CD8 T cells in Susac syndrome. Study results and limitations: By the study's own acknowledgment, its TCR sequencing and HLA analysis included relatively few individuals.

A quantity of about 0.45 to 1 ug RNA underwent reverse transcription using random hexamers. The authors amplified TCR beta CDR3 across 54 Vbeta and 13 Jbeta using immunoSEQ multiplex PCR. Via MiXCR, TCRdb re-called the immunoSEQ multiplex PCR reads, giving one row per CDR3 protein. The repertoire includes under 200,000 distinct CDR3 sequences, under 95% of them detected once, and approximately 0.082% sits in the top ten. The CDR3 contains 13 residues. Germline V gene lookup returns CDR1 SGHNT and CDR2 YYREEE (reference sequence). The germline V and J ends were trimmed by 0 bases and 3 bases, with 7 bases remaining between them. Peripheral blood CD8+ and CD4+ T cells were profiled by TCR beta sequencing. While CD8+ and CD4+ T cells were isolated negatively, TEMRA cells were enriched by FACS.

The sequencing input was CD4+ T cells from PBMCs. The source of this sequence is a human donor in good health. The rearrangement joins TRBV5-4 to TRBJ2-7, with D uncertain. CDR3 DNA sequence: TGTGCCAGCAGCTTGGGCAGAAACTACGAGCAGTACTTC. Translating gives CASSLGRNYEQYF.